These T cell receptor beta chains were read from a single sample in a study of T cell responses to AZD1222 COVID-19 vaccine. Sequencing used immunoSEQ multiplex PCR; TCRdb keeps in-frame clones, though not all of them. The table includes 100,000 to 150,000 clones, 93% detected once. The specimen was peripheral blood, collected 28 days after the second AZD1222 dose. Receptors originate from an adult who received the AZD1222 COVID-19 vaccine. Each CDR3 is given with its conserved first and last residue. D genes are given only for firm matches.

j_call v_call d_call cdr3_aa
TRBJ1-1 TRBV3-1/TRBV3-2 NA CASSLSGNTEAFF
TRBJ2-1 TRBV19 TRBD1 CASSTASGQGINEQFF
TRBJ1-1 TRBV6-5 NA CASSYSIRGAAEAFF
TRBJ1-2 TRBV6-4 NA CASSEGSDYGYTF
TRBJ1-5 TRBV12-3/TRBV12-4 NA CASSLSGHQPQHF
TRBJ2-7 TRBV19 TRBD1 CASSRFHRGGTGAYEQYF
TRBJ2-1 TRBV9 TRBD1 CASSRLQGARDNEQFF
TRBJ1-2 TRBV4-1 NA CASSLGPRGGGYTF
TRBJ2-2 TRBV5-1 NA CASSLAGGQLNTGELFF
TRBJ2-2 TRBV10-3 NA CAISEMALGETGELFF
TRBJ2-5 TRBV2 NA CASSVLIDKETQYF
TRBJ1-5 TRBV7-2 NA CASSLAGANQPQHF
TRBJ2-1 TRBV25-1 NA CASNDYNEQFF
TRBJ2-1 TRBV9 TRBD2 CASSLRASGAYNEQFF
TRBJ1-2 TRBV29-1 TRBD1 CSVFGGGGMSGYTF
TRBJ2-7 TRBV7-2 NA CASSSIGGEQYF
TRBJ2-7 TRBV5-6 NA CASSSEYRSRLRNEQYF
TRBJ1-2 TRBV29-1 NA CSAWGTQGGSYGYTF
TRBJ2-7 TRBV4-1 TRBD1 CASSARKQGYNEQYF
TRBJ1-1 TRBV7-9 NA CASSLHGNTEAFF